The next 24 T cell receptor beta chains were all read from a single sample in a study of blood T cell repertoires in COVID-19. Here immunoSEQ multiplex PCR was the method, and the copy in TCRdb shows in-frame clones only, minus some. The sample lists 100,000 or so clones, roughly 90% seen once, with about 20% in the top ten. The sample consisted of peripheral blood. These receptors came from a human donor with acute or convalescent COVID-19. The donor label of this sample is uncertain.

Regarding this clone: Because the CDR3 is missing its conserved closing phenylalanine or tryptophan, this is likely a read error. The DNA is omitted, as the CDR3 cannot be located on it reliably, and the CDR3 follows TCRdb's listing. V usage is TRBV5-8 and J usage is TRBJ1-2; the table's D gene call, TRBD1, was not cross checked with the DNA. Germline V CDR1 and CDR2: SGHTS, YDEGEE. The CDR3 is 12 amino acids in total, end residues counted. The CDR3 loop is CASSPAESGIGI.

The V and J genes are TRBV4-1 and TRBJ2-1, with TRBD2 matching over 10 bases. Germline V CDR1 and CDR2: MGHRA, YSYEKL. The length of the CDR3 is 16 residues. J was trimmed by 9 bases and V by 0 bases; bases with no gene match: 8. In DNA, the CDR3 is TGCGCCAGCAGCCAAGACTCCAGCGGGGGGGCCGCTGAGCAGTTCTTC. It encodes CASSQDSSGGAAEQFF.

The CDR3 is CASSESGYNSPLHF. CDR3 DNA sequence: TGTGCCAGCAGTGAATCGGGGTATAATTCACCCCTCCACTTT. V usage is TRBV25-1 and J usage is TRBJ1-6; no reliable D call. Trimming left V 1 base short and J 4 bases short, with 5 bases between. The germline CDR1 and CDR2 sequences are MGHDK and SYGVNS. The CDR3 extends over 14 amino acids.

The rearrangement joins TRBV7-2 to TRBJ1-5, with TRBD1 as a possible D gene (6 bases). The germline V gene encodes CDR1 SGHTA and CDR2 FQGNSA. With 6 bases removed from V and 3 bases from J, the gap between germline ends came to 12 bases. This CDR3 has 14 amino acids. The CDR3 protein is CASRKTGTNQPQHF. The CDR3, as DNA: TGTGCCAGCAGAAAAACAGGGACCAATCAGCCCCAGCATTTT.

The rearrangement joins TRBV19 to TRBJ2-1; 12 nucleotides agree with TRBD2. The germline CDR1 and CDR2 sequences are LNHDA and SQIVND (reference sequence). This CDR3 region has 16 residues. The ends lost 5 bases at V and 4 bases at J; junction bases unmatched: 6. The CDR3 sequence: CASSELTSGGYNEQFF. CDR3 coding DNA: TGTGCCAGTAGTGAGCTGACTAGCGGGGGATACAATGAGCAGTTCTTC.

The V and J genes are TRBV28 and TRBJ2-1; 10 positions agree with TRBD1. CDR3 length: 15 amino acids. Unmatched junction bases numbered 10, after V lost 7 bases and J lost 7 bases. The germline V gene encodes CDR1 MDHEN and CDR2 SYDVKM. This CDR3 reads CASTRATGGLNEQFF. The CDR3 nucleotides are TGTGCCAGCACCCGAGCGACAGGGGGCCTGAATGAGCAGTTCTTC.

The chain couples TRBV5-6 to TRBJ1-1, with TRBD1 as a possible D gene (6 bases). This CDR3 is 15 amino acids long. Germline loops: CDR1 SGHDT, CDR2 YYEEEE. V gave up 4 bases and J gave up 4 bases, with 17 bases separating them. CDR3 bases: TGTGCCAGCAGCGTAGCGGGGGGGGCTGGCACTGAAGCTTTCTTT. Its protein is CASSVAGGAGTEAFF.

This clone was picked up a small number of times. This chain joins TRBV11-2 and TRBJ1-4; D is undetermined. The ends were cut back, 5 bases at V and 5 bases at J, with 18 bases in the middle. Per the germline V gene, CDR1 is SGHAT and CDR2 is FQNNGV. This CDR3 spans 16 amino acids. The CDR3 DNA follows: TGTGCCAGCAGCGTTCGGGCCGGGGAGGTAAATGAAAAACTGTTTTTT. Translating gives CASSVRAGEVNEKLFF.

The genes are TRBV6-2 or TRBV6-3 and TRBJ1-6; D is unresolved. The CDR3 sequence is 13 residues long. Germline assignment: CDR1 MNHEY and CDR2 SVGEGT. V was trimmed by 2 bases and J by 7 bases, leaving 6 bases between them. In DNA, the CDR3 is TGTGCCAGCAGTTACCGTAGCAATTCACCCCTCCACTTT. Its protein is CASSYRSNSPLHF.

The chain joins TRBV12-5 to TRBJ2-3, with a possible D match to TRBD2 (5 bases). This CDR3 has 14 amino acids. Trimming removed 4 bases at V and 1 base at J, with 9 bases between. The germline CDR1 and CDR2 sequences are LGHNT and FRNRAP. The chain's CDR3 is CASGSGLRTDTQYF. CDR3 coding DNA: TGTGCTAGTGGTTCTGGACTGCGCACAGATACGCAGTATTTT.

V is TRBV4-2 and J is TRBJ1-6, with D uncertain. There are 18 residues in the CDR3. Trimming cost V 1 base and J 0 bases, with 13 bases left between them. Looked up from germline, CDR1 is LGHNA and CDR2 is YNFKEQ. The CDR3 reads CASSQVGRSSSYNSPLHF. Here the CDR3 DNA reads TGTGCCAGCAGCCAAGTTGGCAGGTCAAGCTCCTATAATTCACCCCTCCACTTT.

The CDR3 DNA reads TGCGCCAGCAGTCAAACCAGGGGAAGGGGGACAGATACGCAGTATTTT. This translates into CASSQTRGRGTDTQYF. The chain couples TRBV23-1 to TRBJ2-3; TRBD1 is a possible D gene (6 bases). TRBV23-1 is placed among ORFs of uncertain function. CDR3 length equals 16 residues. The V end was cut by 2 bases, the J end by 3 bases, with 15 bases between.

This chain's CDR3 is CASTSEYPYYEKLFF. CDR3 DNA: TGTGCCAGTACATCGGAGTACCCCTATTACGAAAAACTGTTTTTT. This rearrangement joins TRBV19 to TRBJ1-4; D not resolved. V was trimmed by 7 bases and J by 8 bases, leaving 20 bases between them. The CDR3 is made up of 15 amino acids. Germline CDR1 and CDR2: LNHDA and SQIVND (reference sequence).

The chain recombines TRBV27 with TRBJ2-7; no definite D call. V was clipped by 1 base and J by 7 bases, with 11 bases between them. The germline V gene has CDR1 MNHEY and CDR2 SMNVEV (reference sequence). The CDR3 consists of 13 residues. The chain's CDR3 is CASSLLAFREQYF. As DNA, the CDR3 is TGTGCCAGCAGTTTATTAGCCTTTAGAGAGCAGTACTTC.

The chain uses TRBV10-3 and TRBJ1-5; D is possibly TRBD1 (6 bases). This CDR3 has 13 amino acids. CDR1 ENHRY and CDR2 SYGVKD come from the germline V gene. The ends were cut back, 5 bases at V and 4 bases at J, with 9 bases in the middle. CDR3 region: CAISTQGNQPQHF. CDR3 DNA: TGTGCCATCAGTACGCAGGGGAATCAGCCCCAGCATTTT.

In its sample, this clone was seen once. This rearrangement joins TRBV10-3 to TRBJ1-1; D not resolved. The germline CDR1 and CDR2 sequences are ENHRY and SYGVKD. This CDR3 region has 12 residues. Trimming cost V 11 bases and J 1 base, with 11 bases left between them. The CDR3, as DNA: TGTGCCTCCAAAGCGGCGAACACTGAAGCTTTCTTT. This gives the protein CASKAANTEAFF.

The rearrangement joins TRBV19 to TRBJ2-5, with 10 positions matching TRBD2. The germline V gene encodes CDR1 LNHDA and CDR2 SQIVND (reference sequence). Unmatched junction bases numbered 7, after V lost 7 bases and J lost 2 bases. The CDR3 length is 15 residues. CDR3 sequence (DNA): TGTGCCAGTACCCGGACTAGCGGAGCTCAAGAGACCCAGTACTTC. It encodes CASTRTSGAQETQYF. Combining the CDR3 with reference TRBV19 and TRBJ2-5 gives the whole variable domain DGGITQSPKYLFRKEGQNVTLSCEQNLNHDAMYWYRQDPGQGLRLIYYSQIVNDFQKGDIAEGYSVSREKKESFPLTVTSAQKNPTAFYLCASTRTSGAQETQYFGPGTRLLVL.

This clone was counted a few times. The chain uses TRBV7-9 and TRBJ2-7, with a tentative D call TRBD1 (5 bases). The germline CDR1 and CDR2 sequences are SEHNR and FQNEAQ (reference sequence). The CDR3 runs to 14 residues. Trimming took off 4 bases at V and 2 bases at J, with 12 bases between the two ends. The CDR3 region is CASSYQQEPYEQYF. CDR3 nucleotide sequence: TGTGCCAGCAGCTACCAACAGGAGCCCTACGAGCAGTACTTC.

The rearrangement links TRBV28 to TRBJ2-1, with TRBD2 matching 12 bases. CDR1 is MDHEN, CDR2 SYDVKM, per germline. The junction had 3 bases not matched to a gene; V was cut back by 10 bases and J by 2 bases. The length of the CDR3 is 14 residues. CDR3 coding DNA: TGTGCCACCCGGACTAGCGGGGCCTACAATGAGCAGTTCTTC. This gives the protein CATRTSGAYNEQFF.

For the CDR3, the DNA is TGTGCCAGCAGCTCGACAGGGCGGAACACTGAAGCTTTCTTT. Its protein is CASSSTGRNTEAFF. This rearrangement joins TRBV13 to TRBJ1-1, with 7 bases lining up with TRBD1. The CDR3 sequence is 14 residues long. V dropped 4 bases and J dropped 1; count of bases not matched to a gene: 3. CDR1 PRHDT and CDR2 FYEKMQ come from the germline V gene (reference sequence).

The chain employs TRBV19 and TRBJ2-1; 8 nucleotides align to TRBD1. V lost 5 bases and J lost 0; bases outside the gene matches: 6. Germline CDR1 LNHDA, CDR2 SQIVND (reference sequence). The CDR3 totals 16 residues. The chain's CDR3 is CASSLTGASSYNEQFF. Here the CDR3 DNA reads TGTGCCAGTAGTTTGACAGGGGCCAGCTCCTACAATGAGCAGTTCTTC.

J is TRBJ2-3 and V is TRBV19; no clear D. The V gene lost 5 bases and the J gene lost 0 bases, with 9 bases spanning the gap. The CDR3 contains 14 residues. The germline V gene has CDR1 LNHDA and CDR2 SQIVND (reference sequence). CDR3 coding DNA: TGTGCCAGTAGTCGGTACAGTAGCACAGATACGCAGTATTTT. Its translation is CASSRYSSTDTQYF.

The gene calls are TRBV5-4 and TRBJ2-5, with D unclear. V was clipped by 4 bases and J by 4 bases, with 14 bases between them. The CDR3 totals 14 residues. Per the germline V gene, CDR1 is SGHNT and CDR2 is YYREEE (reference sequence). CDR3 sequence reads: CASSRPGGRETQYF. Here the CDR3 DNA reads TGTGCCAGCAGCCGCCCCGGCGGTCGAGAGACCCAGTACTTC. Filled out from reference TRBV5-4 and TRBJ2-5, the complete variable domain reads ETGVTQSPTHLIKTRGQQVTLRCSSQSGHNTVSWYQQALGQGPQFIFQYYREEENGRGNFPPRFSGLQFPNYSSELNVNALELDDSALYLCASSRPGGRETQYFGPGTRLLVL.

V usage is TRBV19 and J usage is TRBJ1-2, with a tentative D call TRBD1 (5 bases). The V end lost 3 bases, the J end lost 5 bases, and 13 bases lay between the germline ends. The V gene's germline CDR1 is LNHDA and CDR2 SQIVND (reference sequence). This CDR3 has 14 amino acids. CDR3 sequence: CASSILSGGYGYTF. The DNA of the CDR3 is TGTGCCAGTAGTATTTTATCCGGGGGGTATGGCTACACCTTC.